One T cell receptor beta chain is described in this entry. Without a recorded count, this clonotype is taken to be medium-sized (0.01 to 0.1%) from its frequency. This clone's antigen is unknown. CDR1 SEHNR and CDR2 FQNEAQ were looked up in the germline V gene (reference sequence). The CDR3 runs 15 amino acids, cysteine and phenylalanine included. A DNA sequence was not provided. The entry originates in a study of diagnostic markers for celiac disease (dated by TCRdb to 2020 to 2022). The sequencer listed for this sample is Illumina MiSeq. With the reads reprocessed by TCRdb, a single entry stands for each CDR3 protein sequence and no DNA is reported. The sample table holds around 7,500 distinct CDR3 sequences. The ten biggest clones cover 6.3% of the sample.

The chain couples TRBV7-9 to TRBJ1-5. The sample taken for sequencing was either unsorted cells or a sorted T cell fraction (not recorded which). The TCR comes from a human donor. This table probably holds off-target reads from a library built for another chain. CDR3 sequence: CASSTDALVNQPQHF.